Following are 16 T cell receptor beta chains from one sample sequenced in a study of cytomegalovirus exposure and HLA in healthy donors (dated by TCRdb to between 2016 and 2019). Library prep was done by the immunoSEQ multiplex PCR assay. The multiplex PCR relied on a mix of 60 forward primers for TCR Vbeta segments and 13 reverse primers for TCR Jbeta segments. The immuneACCESS repertoire file appears here via TCRdb, limited to in-frame rearrangements. These files lack a portion of the clones; in checked studies, under half of the deficit traces to unresolved V genes, and the cause of the others is not known. The sample includes about 73,000 clones, with roughly 75% observed a single time. Approximately 1% of the sample is held by the ten biggest clonotypes. Material: PBMCs. The origin of the receptors is a male donor in good health and CMV-seronegative.

J is TRBJ2-7 and V is TRBV4-2; TRBD1 might be the D (5 bases). In germline, CDR1 is LGHNA, CDR2 YNFKEQ. V lost 0 bases and J 3 bases, leaving 12 bases between the germline ends. This CDR3 has 15 amino acids. The CDR3 reads CASSQDFRTNYEQYF. The CDR3 nucleotides are TGTGCCAGCAGCCAAGATTTTAGGACAAACTACGAGCAGTACTTC.

The rearrangement joins TRBV18 to TRBJ2-3; TRBD2 matches 8 bases. This CDR3 is 14 amino acids long. The V gene's germline CDR1 is KGHSH and CDR2 LQKENI. With 3 bases clipped from V and 6 bases from J, the junction kept 5 bases outside the gene matches. CDR3 residues: CASSPPGGADTQYF. The CDR3, as DNA: TGTGCCAGCTCACCGCCCGGGGGGGCCGATACGCAGTATTTT.

The chain links TRBV5-4 to TRBJ1-2; the D gene is possibly TRBD1 (6 bases). The CDR3 is 14 residues long. Trimming pared 2 bases from V and 2 bases from J, leaving 10 bases between. CDR1 and CDR2 (germline): SGHNT, YYREEE (reference sequence). As DNA, the CDR3 is TGTGCCAGCAGCTTCGGTGGGGGCAACTATGGCTACACCTTC. This gives the protein CASSFGGGNYGYTF.

The chain couples TRBV5-1 to TRBJ2-3, with D maybe TRBD2 (5 bases). The germline V and J ends were trimmed by 4 bases and 2 bases, with 8 bases remaining between them. This CDR3 spans 13 amino acids. Germline lookup yields CDR1 SGHRS and CDR2 YFSETQ. The DNA for the CDR3 is TGCGCCAGCAGCGGCGGACTCACAGATACGCAGTATTTT. Residues: CASSGGLTDTQYF.

The rearrangement uses TRBV4-2 and TRBJ2-3; possibly TRBD2 for D (5 bases). CDR1 LGHNA and CDR2 YNFKEQ come from the germline V gene. The CDR3 loop spans 17 amino acids. Trimming removed 2 bases at V and 4 bases at J, with 19 bases between. CDR3 DNA: TGTGCCAGCAGCCAAATGAACGAGGACTGGGTCCCAGATACGCAGTATTTT. Residues: CASSQMNEDWVPDTQYF.

The count of this clone is one. J is TRBJ2-7 and V is TRBV28, with 8 positions matching TRBD1. The length of the CDR3 is 15 residues. Germline V CDR1 and CDR2: MDHEN, SYDVKM. Losses at the gene ends were 1 base for V and 4 bases for J; bases not matched to a gene: 6. DNA of the CDR3: TGTGCCAGCAGTTTATTGGGCCAGGGGGCGTACGAGCAGTACTTC. As protein: CASSLLGQGAYEQYF. Drawing the rest from reference TRBV28 and TRBJ2-7, the complete variable domain is DVKVTQSSRYLVKRTGEKVFLECVQDMDHENMFWYRQDPGLGLRLIYFSYDVKMKEKGDIPEGYSVSREKKERFSLILESASTNQTSMYLCASSLLGQGAYEQYFGPGTRLTVT.

This clone was seen more than once but under ten times. V and J are TRBV4-2 and TRBJ2-5; the match to TRBD2 covers 9 bases. Germline V CDR1 and CDR2: LGHNA, YNFKEQ. The CDR3 is 16 residues long. J gave up 2 bases and V 1 base, and 5 bases lay outside the gene matches. In nucleotides, the CDR3 is TGTGCCAGCAGCCAAGGTCGGCGGGGGGGACAAGAGACCCAGTACTTC. It encodes CASSQGRRGGQETQYF.

CDR3 amino acids: CASSLVASGSHTGELFF. Here the CDR3 DNA reads TGTGCCAGCAGCTTAGTGGCTAGCGGGAGCCACACCGGGGAGCTGTTTTTT. The rearrangement uses TRBV7-3 and TRBJ2-2; 10 bases map to TRBD2. The V gene end was trimmed by 2 bases and the J gene end by 3 bases; junction bases not matched to a gene: 6. The germline V gene has CDR1 SGHTA and CDR2 FQGTGA. The CDR3 spans 17 residues.

V usage is TRBV28 and J usage is TRBJ1-2; D call uncertain. V was clipped by 3 bases and J by 2 bases, with 4 bases between them. CDR1 and CDR2 (germline): MDHEN, SYDVKM. The CDR3 runs 12 residues. The CDR3 reads CASSFQNYGYTF. The CDR3 nucleotides read TGTGCCAGCAGTTTTCAGAACTATGGCTACACCTTC.

This chain links TRBV7-2 with TRBJ1-6; D remains unclear. Trimming cost V 3 bases and J 0 bases, with 12 bases left between them. This CDR3 has 17 amino acids. Germline CDR1 SGHTA, CDR2 FQGNSA. CDR3 bases: TGTGCCAGCAGCTTTCGAGGGTTAAGCTCCTATAATTCACCCCTCCACTTT. It specifies CASSFRGLSSYNSPLHF.

V usage is TRBV14 and J usage is TRBJ2-6; maybe TRBD1 (5 bases). Looked up from germline, CDR1 is SGHDN and CDR2 is FVKESK. The germline V and J ends were trimmed by 8 bases and 1 base, with 18 bases remaining between them. This CDR3 is 17 amino acids long. The CDR3, as DNA: TGTGCCAGCCAAAAGGGGATAGGGTTATCTGGGGCCAACGTCCTGACTTTC. It is translated as CASQKGIGLSGANVLTF.

The rearrangement joins TRBV27 to TRBJ1-2; D uncertain. In germline, CDR1 is MNHEY, CDR2 SMNVEV (reference sequence). The CDR3 sequence is 14 residues long. V was cut by 2 bases and J by 2 bases, with 9 bases left in between. Here the CDR3 DNA reads TGTGCCAGCAGTTTAGTTGGCGGAAACTATGGCTACACCTTC. This encodes CASSLVGGNYGYTF.

V and J are TRBV10-3 and TRBJ1-2; maybe TRBD1 (6 bases). Trimming removed 3 bases at V and 6 bases at J, with 11 bases between. CDR3 length: 13 amino acids. Per germline, CDR1 ENHRY and CDR2 SYGVKD. The CDR3 DNA reads TGTGCCATCAGTGATCCGCCAGGGGATGGCTACACCTTC. This encodes CAISDPPGDGYTF.

The chain links TRBV7-9 to TRBJ2-1; D not certain. From germline, CDR1 is SEHNR and CDR2 FQNEAQ (reference sequence). Trimming pared 6 bases from V and 15 bases from J, leaving 24 bases between. The CDR3 spans 14 residues. CDR3 in amino acids: CASSQLNSQMSTFF. The CDR3 region has the DNA TGTGCCAGCAGTCAATTGAATAGCCAAATGAGCACGTTCTTC. Supplemented by reference TRBV7-9 and TRBJ2-1, the full variable domain reads DTGVSQNPRHKITKRGQNVTFRCDPISEHNRLYWYRQTLGQGPEFLTYFQNEAQLEKSRLLSDRFSAERPKGSFSTLEIQRTEQGDSAMYLCASSQLNSQMSTFFGPGTRLTVL.

For the CDR3, the DNA is TGTGCCAGCAGCCAAAGTCTAGCGGGCTCAGAGACCCAGTACTTC. This codes for CASSQSLAGSETQYF. This chain connects TRBV14 to TRBJ2-5; TRBD2 matches at 8 bases. Germline V gene data show CDR1 as SGHDN and CDR2 as FVKESK. V lost 2 bases and J lost 4; bases outside the gene matches: 6. CDR3 length: 15 residues.

J is TRBJ1-1 and V is TRBV5-1, with 9 bases lining up with TRBD1. The junction had 5 bases not matched to a gene; V was cut back by 0 bases and J by 11 bases. Germline assignment: CDR1 SGHRS and CDR2 YFSETQ. This CDR3 region has 13 residues. CDR3 residues: CASSLETGTGAFF. The CDR3 region has the DNA TGCGCCAGCAGCTTGGAAACCGGGACAGGGGCTTTCTTT.